One sample yielded the 14 T cell receptor beta chains listed below, sequenced in a study of blood T cell repertoires in COVID-19 (dated by TCRdb to the early 2020s). Receptor amplification or capture employed the immunoSEQ multiplex PCR assay. Drawn from immuneACCESS, this table holds only the in-frame rearrangements with V and J called that TCRdb kept. Clones are partly lost; checked studies trace under half to an unresolved V gene and leave the rest unexplained. The sample has a few hundred thousand clones on record, 75% to 90% of them singletons. The top ten hold 6% to 8% of the sample. Specimen: peripheral blood. These receptors all stem from a woman between 45 and 60 years old with COVID-19, enrolled during active disease.

The chain couples TRBV6-6 to TRBJ1-1; D gene unclear. The ends were cut back, 6 bases at V and 5 bases at J, with 16 bases in the middle. There are 14 residues in the CDR3. Germline assignment: CDR1 MNHNY and CDR2 SVGAGI (reference sequence). DNA for the CDR3: TGTGCCAGCAGCCTCAGCGGAGGGTGGACTGAAGCTTTCTTT. This translates into CASSLSGGWTEAFF.

This clone appeared a single time. This sequence joins TRBV24-1 and TRBJ2-1; the match to TRBD1 covers 11 bases. The CDR3 runs to 15 residues. V shed 5 bases and J 3 bases; nucleotides not matched to a gene: 2. Per the germline V gene, CDR1 is KGHDR and CDR2 is SFDVKD. The CDR3 sequence: CATSAGTGGYNEQFF. In DNA form, the CDR3 reads TGTGCCACCAGTGCCGGGACAGGGGGCTACAATGAGCAGTTCTTC.

The chain uses TRBV19 and TRBJ1-5, with TRBD1 matching over 7 bases. V was pared by 6 bases and J by 3 bases, with 8 bases of the junction left unmatched. CDR3 length equals 15 residues. Germline lookup yields CDR1 LNHDA and CDR2 SQIVND (reference sequence). In nucleotides, the CDR3 is TGTGCCAGTAGCGACCGGGACAGCTACAATCAGCCCCAGCATTTT. The encoded protein is CASSDRDSYNQPQHF.

V is TRBV7-2 and J is TRBJ2-1, with TRBD2 matching over 12 bases. The CDR3 is 17 residues long. Germline lookup yields CDR1 SGHTA and CDR2 FQGNSA. The ends lost 1 base at V and 4 bases at J; junction bases unmatched: 5. In DNA, the CDR3 is TGTGCCAGCAGCTTAGTGCTAGCGGGAGGGCCTTACAATGAGCAGTTCTTC. Protein sequence: CASSLVLAGGPYNEQFF. Drawing the rest from reference TRBV7-2 and TRBJ2-1, the complete variable domain is GAGVSQSPSNKVTEKGKDVELRCDPISGHTALYWYRQSLGQGLEFLIYFQGNSAPDKSGLPSDRFSAERTGGSVSTLTIQRTQQEDSAVYLCASSLVLAGGPYNEQFFGPGTRLTVL.

The V and J genes are TRBV11-3 and TRBJ2-1, with D possibly TRBD2 on 5 matching bases. Germline CDR1 and CDR2: SGHNT and YENEEA. The CDR3 is 13 residues long. V gave up 4 bases and J gave up 5 bases, with 9 bases separating them. The CDR3 bases are TGTGCCAGCAGCTCGTCGGGGAACAATGAGCAGTTCTTC. It translates to CASSSSGNNEQFF.

This rearrangement joins TRBV27 to TRBJ2-4; D call uncertain. From germline, CDR1 is MNHEY and CDR2 SMNVEV (reference sequence). V gave up 5 bases and J gave up 0 bases, with 11 bases separating them. This CDR3 has 15 residues. CDR3 in DNA: TGTGCCAGCAGTCAGGCAGATTTAGCCAAAAACATTCAGTACTTC. Residues: CASSQADLAKNIQYF.

The chain links TRBV5-1 to TRBJ2-5, with TRBD2 matching over 9 bases. J lost 2 bases, V lost 0 bases, and 5 bases had no gene match. CDR3 length equals 16 residues. Germline V gene lookup returns CDR1 SGHRS and CDR2 YFSETQ. The CDR3: CASSLVPSGIQETQYF. In nucleotides, the CDR3 is TGCGCCAGCAGCTTGGTACCTAGCGGGATACAAGAGACCCAGTACTTC.

The rearrangement joins TRBV20-1 to TRBJ1-4, with 8 bases matching TRBD1. The V gene's germline CDR1 is DFQATT and CDR2 SNEGSKA (reference sequence). V lost 3 bases, J lost 6 bases, and 3 bases stayed unmatched. This CDR3 comprises 13 residues. The CDR3 bases are TGCAGTGCTAGTCAGGGGGCGGATGAAAAACTGTTTTTT. It codes for CSASQGADEKLFF.

The V call is TRBV3-1 (or the pseudogene TRBV3-2), the J call TRBJ2-5; 11 positions match TRBD2. The CDR3 length is 16 residues. Germline V lookup: CDR1 LGHDT, CDR2 YNNKEL (reference sequence). With 2 bases clipped from V and 5 bases from J, the junction kept 7 bases outside the gene matches. CDR3 sequence reads: CASSQRTSGSGETQYF. The CDR3 coding sequence is TGTGCCAGCAGCCAACGCACTAGCGGGAGTGGTGAGACCCAGTACTTC.

The rearrangement uses TRBV6-5 and TRBJ2-3, with 9 bases that match TRBD2. CDR3 length equals 15 residues. Germline CDR1 and CDR2: MNHEY and SVGAGI. J lost 4 bases, V lost 3 bases, and 5 bases had no gene match. CDR3 protein: CASSYGLARADTQYF. CDR3 nucleotide sequence: TGTGCCAGCAGTTATGGACTAGCGAGGGCAGATACGCAGTATTTT.

V usage is TRBV5-1 and J usage is TRBJ2-1; TRBD1 agrees at 7 bases. J lost 0 bases, V lost 4 bases, and 22 bases had no gene match. Germline CDR1 SGHRS, CDR2 YFSETQ. The CDR3 is 21 residues long. The CDR3 region has the DNA TGCGCCAGCAGCACCCGCCCCGGACAGGCCCTGGCGCGCAGCTCCTACAATGAGCAGTTCTTC. This encodes CASSTRPGQALARSSYNEQFF.

The chain joins TRBV4-2 to TRBJ2-1, with 8 bases lining up with TRBD2. J lost 6 bases, V lost 1 base, and 17 bases had no gene match. This CDR3 region has 19 residues. CDR1 LGHNA and CDR2 YNFKEQ come from the germline V gene. CDR3 sequence reads: CASSQAGGSGISRGNEQFF. DNA for the CDR3: TGTGCCAGCAGCCAAGCGGGGGGTAGCGGGATTTCGCGTGGCAATGAGCAGTTCTTC.

This clone was counted a single time. This chain joins TRBV7-9 and TRBJ2-7, with D tentatively TRBD1 (6 bases). Germline V lookup: CDR1 SEHNR, CDR2 FQNEAQ (reference sequence). V was trimmed by 2 bases and J by 2 bases, leaving 10 bases between them. The CDR3 has 14 residues. As DNA, the CDR3 is TGTGCCAGCAGCTTACCAGGGGTTACCTACGAGCAGTACTTC. This gives the protein CASSLPGVTYEQYF.

The rearrangement links TRBV25-1 to TRBJ2-7; TRBD1 is a possible D gene (5 bases). The CDR3 is made up of 13 amino acids. Trimming took 1 base from V and 11 from J, leaving 15 bases between them. Germline V lookup: CDR1 MGHDK, CDR2 SYGVNS. CDR3 region: CASSEFYQGRKYF. The CDR3 DNA reads TGTGCCAGCAGTGAATTCTACCAGGGCCGTAAGTACTTC.